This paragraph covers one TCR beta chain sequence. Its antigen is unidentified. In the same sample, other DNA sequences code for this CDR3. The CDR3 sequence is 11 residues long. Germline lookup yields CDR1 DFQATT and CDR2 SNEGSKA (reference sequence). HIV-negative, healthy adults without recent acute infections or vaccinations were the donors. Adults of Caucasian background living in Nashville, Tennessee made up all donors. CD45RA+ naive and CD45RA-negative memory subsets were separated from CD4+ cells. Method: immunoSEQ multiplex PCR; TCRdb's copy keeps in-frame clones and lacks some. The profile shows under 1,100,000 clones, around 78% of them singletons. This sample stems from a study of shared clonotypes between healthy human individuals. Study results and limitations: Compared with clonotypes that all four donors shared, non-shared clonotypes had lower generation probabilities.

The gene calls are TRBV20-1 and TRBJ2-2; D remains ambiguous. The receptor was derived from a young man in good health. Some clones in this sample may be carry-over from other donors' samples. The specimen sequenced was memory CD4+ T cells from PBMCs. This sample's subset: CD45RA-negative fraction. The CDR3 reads CSAKNTGELFF. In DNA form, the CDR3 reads TGCAGCGCCAAGAACACCGGGGAGCTGTTTTTT.